This passage covers 28 T cell receptor beta chains from one sample sequenced in a study of CD8+CD57+ T cells in acquired aplastic anemia. Template material for TCR beta VDJ and CDR3 profiling consisted of genomic DNA. A single record per CDR3 protein comes from TCRdb applying MiXCR to the reads. The data contain a few hundred thousand distinct CDR3 sequences, 30% to 40% of them singletons. The sample consisted of sorted CD4+, CD8+, or CD8+CD57+ T cells (not recorded which) from PBMCs. The origin of the receptors is a human donor in good health, serving as a control.

The chain is built from TRBV15 and TRBJ2-3, with 8 bases that match TRBD2. The CDR3 has 15 amino acids. CDR1 is LNHNV and CDR2 is YYDKDF in the germline V gene (reference sequence). The ends lost 0 bases at V and 9 bases at J; junction bases unmatched: 8. CDR3 bases: TGTGCCACCAGCAGAGATAGGTCTCGGGGGGGGACGCAGTATTTT. Encoded protein: CATSRDRSRGGTQYF.

To note about this clonotype: At one of its ends the junction is not consistent with the germline gene, which may arise from a read error. The chain carries TRBV6-5 and TRBJ2-3, with D hard to call. This CDR3 contains 13 residues. Germline loops: CDR1 MNHEY, CDR2 SVGAGI. The CDR3 DNA reads TGTGCCAGCAGTTATCCTGGCACGGATACGCAGTATTTT. Protein product: CASSYPGTDTQYF.

CDR3 protein: CASRTGTENKNIQYF. The CDR3 DNA reads as TGTGCCAGCAGAACGGGGACGGAGAACAAAAACATTCAGTACTTC. This chain links TRBV28 with TRBJ2-4; TRBD1 or TRBD2 may be the D gene (5 bases each). CDR1 is MDHEN and CDR2 is SYDVKM in the germline V gene. Trimming stripped 6 bases from V and 3 bases from J, with 15 bases between. The CDR3 consists of 15 residues.

The chain joins TRBV24-1 to TRBJ2-3, with TRBD1 identical over 9 bases. Germline trimming cut 4 bases from V and 1 base from J; bases unmatched to any gene: 2. CDR1 is KGHDR, CDR2 SFDVKD, per germline. CDR3 length equals 15 residues. Written as DNA, the CDR3 is TGTGCCACCAGTGAACGACAGGGGGGCACAGATACGCAGTATTTT. Translating gives CATSERQGGTDTQYF.

This clonotype was counted many times. This chain uses TRBV6-4 with TRBJ2-5; 10 bases map to TRBD2. This CDR3 is built from 15 residues. Germline CDR1 MRHNA, CDR2 SNTAGT. V lost 4 bases and J lost 2; bases outside the gene matches: 4. For the CDR3, the DNA is TGTGCCAGCAGTGCGGCTAGCGGGGGACAAGAGACCCAGTACTTC. It codes for CASSAASGGQETQYF.

With regard to this clonotype: At one of its ends the junction is not consistent with the germline gene, which may arise from a read error. J is TRBJ1-6 and V is TRBV7-6; 7 bases agree with TRBD1. The CDR3 is made up of 17 amino acids. Germline V lookup: CDR1 SGHVS, CDR2 FNYEAQ. Here the CDR3 reads CASGLGTESSYNSPLHF. The DNA of the CDR3 is TGTGCCAGCGGCTTGGGGACAGAGAGCTCCTATAATTCACCCCTCCACTTT.

This chain joins TRBV24-1 and TRBJ2-5; weak D call: TRBD2 (6 bases). V dropped 1 base and J dropped 4 bases, with 12 bases sitting between them. The CDR3 covers 15 residues. Germline V gene data show CDR1 as KGHDR and CDR2 as SFDVKD. This CDR3 is CATSDFRVGGETQYF. The CDR3 DNA sequence: TGTGCCACCAGTGATTTTAGGGTGGGAGGAGAGACCCAGTACTTC.

As for this clonotype: In this CDR3 the conserved last residue, phenylalanine or tryptophan, is missing, so a read error is likely. The chain joins TRBV19 to TRBJ1-5, with unresolved D. Between the trimmed V and J ends, which lost 4 bases and 13 bases, there was a span of 5 bases. CDR1 and CDR2 (germline): LNHDA, SQIVND (reference sequence). The CDR3 has 9 amino acids. As DNA, the CDR3 is TGTGCCAGTAGTAGGGGACAGCATATT. Residues: CASSRGQHI.

This clonotype was observed many times. The V gene is TRBV20-1, the J gene TRBJ2-3; no clear D gene. Germline V gene lookup returns CDR1 DFQATT and CDR2 SNEGSKA (reference sequence). V was trimmed by 3 bases and J by 6 bases, leaving 16 bases between them. This CDR3 is 14 amino acids long. DNA for the CDR3: TGCAGTGCTAGTTCCGGTGCTAGGACGGATACGCAGTATTTT. Translation gives CSASSGARTDTQYF.

The table lists this clonotype with many counts. The rearrangement joins TRBV4-2 to TRBJ2-3, with TRBD2 matching 7 bases. Germline CDR1 reads LGHNA; CDR2 reads YNFKEQ. The junction had 14 bases not matched to a gene; V was cut back by 1 base and J by 10 bases. The CDR3 runs to 16 residues. CDR3 in DNA: TGTGCCAGCAGCCAAGGCCGCCTAGGGACTACCGGGTCGCAGTATTTT. This translates into CASSQGRLGTTGSQYF.

This clonotype was counted between two and nine times. This chain links TRBV11-2 with TRBJ1-1; perhaps TRBD1 as D (6 bases). The V gene lost 4 bases and the J gene lost 8 bases, with 17 bases spanning the gap. This CDR3 has 14 amino acids. From germline, CDR1 is SGHAT and CDR2 FQNNGV. The CDR3 DNA sequence: TGTGCCAGCAGCTGGGGACATCAGACGGGAGAAGCTTTCTTT. Translated, it gives CASSWGHQTGEAFF.

This clonotype showed up just a few times. V is TRBV12-3 or TRBV12-4 and J is TRBJ1-5; D is undetermined. This CDR3 is 15 amino acids long. V was clipped by 6 bases and J by 1 base, with 13 bases between them. The DNA for the CDR3 is TGTGCCAGCAGGGAGCAGGCCCACAGCAATCAGCCCCAGCATTTT. It translates to CASREQAHSNQPQHF.

This clonotype was seen repeatedly, ten times or more. The V and J genes are TRBV12-3 or TRBV12-4 and TRBJ2-3, with D possibly TRBD2 on 6 matching bases. V was clipped by 8 bases and J by 1 base, with 7 bases between them. The CDR3 is 12 amino acids. In DNA form, the CDR3 reads TGTGCCAGCGTAGCGGGCACAGATACGCAGTATTTT. Translation gives CASVAGTDTQYF.

This clonotype was seen only a few times. The V call is TRBV24-1, the J call TRBJ2-7, with a weak D call TRBD2 (5 bases). The germline V gene encodes CDR1 KGHDR and CDR2 SFDVKD. The CDR3 has 16 amino acids. Deletions cut 4 bases from V and 0 bases from J, with 15 bases between. CDR3 residues: CATSDPSRRSSYEQYV. CDR3 in DNA: TGTGCCACCAGTGACCCCTCGCGGAGGAGCTCCTACGAGCAGTACGTC.

This clonotype was seen ten or more times. The chain carries TRBV2 and TRBJ1-2, with 8 bases fitting TRBD1. The CDR3 covers 16 residues. J was trimmed by 2 bases and V by 6 bases; bases with no gene match: 11. From germline, CDR1 is SNHLY and CDR2 FYNNEI. The CDR3 reads CASRPPWDRKNYGYTF. CDR3 nucleotides: TGTGCCAGCAGGCCGCCATGGGACAGGAAAAACTATGGCTACACCTTC.

V gene TRBV19 combines with J gene TRBJ2-7; 9 nucleotides match TRBD1. Trimming cost V 5 bases and J 5 bases; bases outside gene matches: 7. Germline V gene lookup returns CDR1 LNHDA and CDR2 SQIVND (reference sequence). The CDR3 sequence is 14 residues long. CDR3 sequence reads: CASSPRTGADEQYF. In nucleotides, the CDR3 is TGTGCCAGTAGTCCGCGGACAGGGGCAGACGAGCAGTACTTC.

The rearrangement joins TRBV7-2 to TRBJ1-2; D is ambiguous. Germline CDR1 is SGHTA and CDR2 is FQGNSA. The V gene lost 1 base and the J gene lost 5 bases, with 14 bases spanning the gap. The CDR3 loop spans 15 amino acids. CDR3 in DNA: TGTGCCAGCAGCTTAGACCCCCAGAGCAAGTATGGCTACACCTTC. Translated: CASSLDPQSKYGYTF.

This clonotype was seen at least ten times. The chain links TRBV20-1 to TRBJ1-6, with TRBD1 matching over 7 bases. Germline assignment: CDR1 DFQATT and CDR2 SNEGSKA (reference sequence). The CDR3 has 16 residues. V gave up 0 bases and J gave up 9 bases; unmatched junction bases: 11. CDR3 in DNA: TGCAGTGCTAGAGATCGGGTATCGACAGGGAGTTCACCCCTCCACTTT. It is translated as CSARDRVSTGSSPLHF.

This sequence joins TRBV24-1 and TRBJ2-4; possibly TRBD1 for D (6 bases). Germline assignment: CDR1 KGHDR and CDR2 SFDVKD. This CDR3 comprises 13 residues. The ends were cut back, 4 bases at V and 6 bases at J, with 9 bases in the middle. CDR3 amino acids: CATSDGQSNIQYF. In DNA, the CDR3 is TGTGCCACCAGTGACGGACAGTCAAACATTCAGTACTTC.

This clonotype was picked up many times. The J gene is TRBJ2-4, the V gene TRBV2, with TRBD1 matching over 12 bases. CDR3 length equals 14 residues. CDR1 SNHLY and CDR2 FYNNEI come from the germline V gene. V shed 4 bases, J shed 7 bases, and the junction held 2 bases outside the gene matches. CDR3 protein: CASSAGTGGNIQYF. The CDR3 nucleotides are TGTGCCAGCAGTGCCGGGACAGGGGGCAACATTCAGTACTTC.

This clonotype was detected ten times or more. The CDR3: CASRGVLGNSPLHF. The CDR3 DNA reads as TGCGCCAGTAGGGGGGTTTTAGGGAATTCACCCCTCCACTTT. This sequence joins TRBV10-2 and TRBJ1-6; D is perhaps TRBD1 (6 bases). V was shortened by 9 bases and J by 7 bases, with 16 bases between the two germline ends. The CDR3 has 14 residues. Germline V lookup: CDR1 WSHSY, CDR2 SAAADI.

The sample holds many counts of this clonotype. CDR3 residues: CASSTNIGVRDGDMRGYTF. CDR3 bases: TGTGCCAGCAGCACGAATATCGGGGTCAGGGACGGGGACATGCGTGGCTACACCTTC. The gene calls are TRBV7-9 and TRBJ1-2; a possible D gene is TRBD1 (6 bases). This CDR3 is 19 amino acids long. V lost 5 bases to trimming and J lost 7 bases, with 32 bases between them. Germline CDR1 is SEHNR and CDR2 is FQNEAQ (reference sequence).

The V and J genes are TRBV2 and TRBJ2-7; 10 bases match TRBD2. The J segment lost 1 base and the V segment lost 6 bases, leaving 6 bases of the junction unmatched. The germline CDR1 and CDR2 sequences are SNHLY and FYNNEI. CDR3 length equals 15 residues. CDR3 nucleotide sequence: TGTGCCAGCAGACGGACTAGCGGCCTATCCTACGAGCAGTACTTC. Protein product: CASRRTSGLSYEQYF.

The sample holds many counts of this clonotype. This chain connects TRBV2 to TRBJ2-7; D is uncertain. CDR1 and CDR2 (germline): SNHLY, FYNNEI. The CDR3 extends over 14 amino acids. The V end was cut by 5 bases, the J end by 2 bases, with 13 bases between. The DNA of the CDR3 is TGTGCCAGCAGTCTTACTGGGATACCCTACGAGCAGTACTTC. As protein: CASSLTGIPYEQYF.

This clonotype was observed at least ten times. The germline gene is not matched at one end of the junction; a read error may be the cause. The chain uses TRBV24-1 and TRBJ1-2; D might be TRBD1 (5 bases). The CDR3 contains 14 residues. CDR1 and CDR2 (germline): KGHDR, SFDVKD. The DNA of the CDR3 is TGTGCCACCAGTGATCCAAGGGGAGGATATGACTACACCTTC. Protein product: CATSDPRGGYDYTF.

This clonotype was found many times. The rearrangement links TRBV29-1 to TRBJ1-1, with D hard to call. Per the germline V gene, CDR1 is SQVTM and CDR2 is ANQGSEA. V gave up 3 bases and J gave up 6 bases, with 14 bases separating them. This CDR3 spans 13 amino acids. CDR3: CSVDRLLIPEAFF. DNA of the CDR3: TGCAGCGTTGATCGCCTCTTGATTCCTGAAGCTTTCTTT.

With respect to this clonotype: A read error may explain this, as a much larger clone is one base away. The gene calls are TRBV9 and TRBJ2-3, with TRBD2 as a possible D gene (6 bases). The CDR3 contains 16 residues. Per the germline V gene, CDR1 is SGDLS and CDR2 is YYNGEE. Trimming pared 3 bases from V and 2 bases from J, leaving 16 bases between. CDR3: CASSGGTSRYTDTQYF. DNA of the CDR3: TGTGCCAGCAGCGGTGGAACTAGCAGATACACAGATACGCAGTATTTT.

This clonotype has ten or more counts. V gene TRBV20-1 combines with J gene TRBJ2-1; 7 nucleotides agree with TRBD1. The CDR3 spans 13 residues. After removal of 6 bases from V and 4 bases from J, the junction contained 6 bases not matched to a gene. CDR1 and CDR2 from the germline V gene are DFQATT and SNEGSKA (reference sequence). The CDR3 is CSARTQGYNEQFF. The CDR3 DNA follows: TGCAGTGCCAGAACACAGGGGTACAATGAGCAGTTCTTC.